This T cell receptor beta chain was found in a study of shared clonotypes between healthy human individuals. Study results and limitations: Naive subsets, compared against memory subsets, generally had larger estimated richness values. The generation probabilities recorded for non-shared clonotypes fell below those of clonotypes shared by all four donors. Sharing across a handful of donors was seen in around 5% of naive CD4 clonotypes.

Naive CD8 cells were CD45RO-negative, positively selected for CCR7, excluding terminally differentiated effector memory CD45RA+ cells. The V gene end was trimmed by 0 bases and the J gene end by 0 bases; junction bases not matched to a gene: 5. From germline, CDR1 is MGHRA and CDR2 YSYEKL. The CDR3 totals 18 residues. TCRdb keeps only in-frame clones here, not all; method: immunoSEQ multiplex PCR. The table shows some 2 million clones, with about 95% occurring only once. Comments on this clone: The antigen is undetermined.

Specimen: naive CD8+ T cells sorted from blood. The receptor's source is a man younger than 35 in good health. J is TRBJ2-6 and V is TRBV4-1, with TRBD1 matching over 7 bases. As DNA, the CDR3 is TGCGCCAGCAGCCAAGAAGGGGACAGCGCCTCTGGGGCCAACGTCCTGACTTTC. The encoded protein is CASSQEGDSASGANVLTF.